Below, 3 T cell receptor beta chains from the same sample are listed, as sequenced in a study of Ad26.COV2.S vaccination and SARS-CoV-2 variants. Documented treatment: 19 received Ad26.COV2.S at low or high dose, single or two shots; 5 received placebo; per-sample allocation not given. Specimens were obtained on day 63 following the first vaccine or placebo injection. Clones were read by immunoSEQ multiplex PCR, and TCRdb kept only the in-frame ones, dropping some. The sample lists about 440,000 clones; 87% were seen once. Source: peripheral blood, taken in a trial of Ad26.COV2.S vaccine versus placebo. The receptor set was obtained from a person aged 18-60 years who received the Ad26.COV2.S COVID-19 vaccine or a placebo.

V usage is TRBV7-3 and J usage is TRBJ2-3, with D maybe TRBD2 (5 bases). V gave up 5 bases and J gave up 7 bases, with 25 bases separating them. CDR3 length: 17 residues. CDR1 is SGHTA, CDR2 FQGTGA, per germline. Here the CDR3 reads CASSPEGRANRENTQYF. The CDR3 region has the DNA TGTGCCAGCAGCCCAGAGGGCCGCGCCAACAGAGAGAATACGCAGTATTTT.

With regard to this clone: Additional DNA sequences in this sample encode the identical CDR3. The chain carries TRBV3-1 (or the pseudogene TRBV3-2) and TRBJ2-7; D gene ambiguous. The CDR3 runs to 11 residues. Germline loops: CDR1 LGHDT, CDR2 YNNKEL (reference sequence). V gave up 3 bases and J gave up 1 base, with 1 base separating them. Here the CDR3 DNA reads TGTGCCAGCAGCCATTCCTACGAGCAGTACTTC. This encodes CASSHSYEQYF.

On this clone itself: Other DNA sequences in the same sample also yield this CDR3. The chain has TRBV6-2 or TRBV6-3 and TRBJ1-5, with D possibly TRBD1 on 6 matching bases. This CDR3 has 16 amino acids. V lost 0 bases to trimming and J lost 2 bases, with 11 bases between them. CDR1 is MNHEY and CDR2 is SVGEGT in the germline V gene. The CDR3 DNA is TGTGCCAGCAGTTACTCCTTCGGGGGGCGCAATCAGCCCCAGCATTTT. Encoded protein: CASSYSFGGRNQPQHF.